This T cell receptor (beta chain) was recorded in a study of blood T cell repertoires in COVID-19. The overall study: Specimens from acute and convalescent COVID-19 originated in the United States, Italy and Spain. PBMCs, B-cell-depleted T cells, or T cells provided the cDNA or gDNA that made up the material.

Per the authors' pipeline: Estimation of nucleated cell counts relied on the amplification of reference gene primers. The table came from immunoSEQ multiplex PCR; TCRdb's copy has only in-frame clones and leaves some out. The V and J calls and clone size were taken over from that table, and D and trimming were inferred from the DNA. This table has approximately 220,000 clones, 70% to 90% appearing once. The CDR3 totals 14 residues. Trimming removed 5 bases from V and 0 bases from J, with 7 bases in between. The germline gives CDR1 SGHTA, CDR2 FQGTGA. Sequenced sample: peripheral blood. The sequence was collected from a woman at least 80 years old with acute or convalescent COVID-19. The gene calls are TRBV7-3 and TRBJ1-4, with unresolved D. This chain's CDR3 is CASSPSATNEKLFF. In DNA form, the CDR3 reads TGTGCCAGCAGCCCGAGCGCAACTAATGAAAAACTGTTTTTT.